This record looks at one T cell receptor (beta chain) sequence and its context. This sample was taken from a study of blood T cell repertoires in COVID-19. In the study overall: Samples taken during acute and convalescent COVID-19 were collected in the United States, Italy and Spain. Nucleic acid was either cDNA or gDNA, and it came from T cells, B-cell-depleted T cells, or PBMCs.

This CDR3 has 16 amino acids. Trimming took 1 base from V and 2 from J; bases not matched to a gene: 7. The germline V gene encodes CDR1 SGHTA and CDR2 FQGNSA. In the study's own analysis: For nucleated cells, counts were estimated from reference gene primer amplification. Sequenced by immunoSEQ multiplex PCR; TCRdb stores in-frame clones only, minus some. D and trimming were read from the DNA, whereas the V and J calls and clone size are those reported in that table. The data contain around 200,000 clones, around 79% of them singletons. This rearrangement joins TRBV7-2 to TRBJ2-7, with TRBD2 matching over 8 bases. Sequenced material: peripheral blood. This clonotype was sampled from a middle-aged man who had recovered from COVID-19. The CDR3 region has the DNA TGTGCCAGCAGCTTAGTCGGGGCGGGAGGTACCTACGAGCAGTACTTC. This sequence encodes CASSLVGAGGTYEQYF.